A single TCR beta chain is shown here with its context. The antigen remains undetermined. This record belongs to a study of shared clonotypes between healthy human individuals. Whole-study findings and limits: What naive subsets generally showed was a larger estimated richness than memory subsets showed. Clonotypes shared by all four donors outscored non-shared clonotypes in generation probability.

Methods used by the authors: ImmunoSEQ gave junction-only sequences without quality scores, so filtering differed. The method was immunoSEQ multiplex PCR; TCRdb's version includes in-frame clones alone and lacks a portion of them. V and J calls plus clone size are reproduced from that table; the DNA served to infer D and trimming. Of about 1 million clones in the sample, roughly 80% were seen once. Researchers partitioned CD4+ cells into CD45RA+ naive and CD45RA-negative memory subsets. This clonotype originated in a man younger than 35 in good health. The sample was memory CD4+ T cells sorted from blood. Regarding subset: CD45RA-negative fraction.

CDR3 in DNA: TGTGCCAGCACCCTAGGGGGCTATAATTCACCCCTCCACTTT. As protein: CASTLGGYNSPLHF. The V call is TRBV7-6, the J call TRBJ1-6; D is perhaps TRBD1 (6 bases). Germline loops: CDR1 SGHVS, CDR2 FNYEAQ. This CDR3 has 14 amino acids. Trimming shortened V by 7 bases and J by 3 bases, and 10 bases separated the two germline ends.